The subject of this entry is one T cell receptor (beta chain). As yet, its antigen is unknown. This sample stems from a study of CD8 T cells in Susac syndrome. An input of roughly 0.45 to 1 ug of RNA was subjected to reverse transcription using random hexamers. TCRdb used MiXCR to reprocess the immunoSEQ multiplex PCR reads, holding one entry per CDR3 protein. The sample consists of a few hundred thousand distinct CDR3 sequences, approximately 89% of them appearing once. Per the germline V gene, CDR1 is MNHEY and CDR2 is SMNVEV (reference sequence). The CDR3 consists of 16 residues. V shed 5 bases and J 3 bases; nucleotides not matched to a gene: 12. Sequencing of TCR beta, carried out with a high-throughput approach, was applied to CD8+ and CD4+ T cells from the blood. Negative isolation was used for CD8+ and CD4+ T cells, and FACS enrichment was applied to TEMRA cells. Study-level results: That the number of individuals in its TCR sequencing and HLA analysis was relatively small was acknowledged by the study.

This chain uses TRBV27 with TRBJ2-7, with 8 bases matching TRBD1. The sequence derives from a human donor with multiple sclerosis. The sample comprised CD8+ T cells from PBMCs. Here the CDR3 reads CASSMTGVGWDYEQYF. CDR3 sequence (DNA): TGTGCCAGCAGTATGACAGGGGTCGGGTGGGACTACGAGCAGTACTTC.